Listed here are 19 T cell receptor beta chains from one sample, sequenced in a study of cytotoxic CD8 clonotypes in ibrutinib-treated CLL. The data were produced by immunoSEQ multiplex PCR, yet TCRdb's version contains in-frame clones alone and is incomplete. The repertoire holds 9,500 to 14,000 clones, with 81% as singletons. Sequences were derived from PBMCs, sampled at disease progression, from a patient treated with ibrutinib. These receptors were collected from a human donor with chronic lymphocytic leukemia.

This chain connects TRBV28 to TRBJ2-7, with 10 bases fitting TRBD1. CDR3 length: 14 residues. V trimming: 5 bases; J trimming: 0 bases; junction bases outside the gene matches: 1. CDR1 is MDHEN and CDR2 is SYDVKM in the germline V gene. CDR3 loop: CASSGTGDSYEQYF. The DNA of the CDR3 is TGTGCCAGCAGTGGGACAGGGGACTCCTACGAGCAGTACTTC.

The chain employs TRBV6-6 and TRBJ2-1, with 12 bases identical to TRBD2. This CDR3 has 15 residues. The junction had 8 bases not matched to a gene; V was cut back by 6 bases and J by 8 bases. Germline values: CDR1 MNHNY, CDR2 SVGAGI (reference sequence). CDR3 DNA: TGTGCCAGCAGGGGAGGGCTAGCGGGAGGGGATGAGCAGTTCTTC. This translates into CASRGGLAGGDEQFF.

The sample holds one count of this clone. The rearrangement links TRBV2 to TRBJ1-6; no firm D call. V lost 6 bases and J lost 9, with 15 bases in between. This CDR3 is built from 14 residues. Germline loops: CDR1 SNHLY, CDR2 FYNNEI. CDR3 nucleotide sequence: TGTGCCAGCAGACCGGAGTCGCGGTTTTCACCCCTCCACTTT. Translation gives CASRPESRFSPLHF.

By proportion, this clone is medium-sized. The chain links TRBV6-5 to TRBJ1-1; D call uncertain. V lost 0 bases and J lost 4, with 6 bases in between. This CDR3 has 13 amino acids. The V gene's germline CDR1 is MNHEY and CDR2 SVGAGI. The CDR3 DNA sequence: TGTGCCAGCAGTTACTCCCCGAGCACTGAAGCTTTCTTT. Translation gives CASSYSPSTEAFF.

The rearrangement uses TRBV29-1 and TRBJ2-1; 8 nucleotides align to TRBD2. The CDR3 has 15 residues. V shed 6 bases, J shed 9 bases, and the junction held 16 bases outside the gene matches. From germline, CDR1 is SQVTM and CDR2 ANQGSEA. DNA of the CDR3: TGCAGCGTCGGCGGGGGGCTCAGAGGTTCTTTTGAGCAGTTCTTC. Amino acid sequence: CSVGGGLRGSFEQFF.

The chain links TRBV5-1 to TRBJ2-7, with D perhaps given as TRBD1 or TRBD2 (6 bases each). The germline V and J ends were trimmed by 3 bases and 3 bases, with 16 bases remaining between them. Germline-derived CDR1 and CDR2 are SGHRS and YFSETQ. This CDR3 is 15 amino acids long. CDR3 protein: CASSWGRDRNYEQYF. Here the CDR3 DNA reads TGCGCCAGCAGCTGGGGGCGGGATAGGAACTACGAGCAGTACTTC.

This clone has just a few counts. V and J are TRBV20-1 and TRBJ1-2, with a tentative D call TRBD1 (5 bases). This CDR3 has 10 residues. From germline, CDR1 is DFQATT and CDR2 SNEGSKA (reference sequence). V lost 4 bases and J lost 10, with 10 bases in between. The CDR3, as DNA: TGCAGTGCTAAGGGGCCGGACTACACCTTC. Its translation: CSAKGPDYTF.

V is TRBV19 and J is TRBJ1-5, with no clear D. This CDR3 is built from 15 residues. V was cut by 6 bases and J by 0 bases, with 12 bases left in between. The germline V gene has CDR1 LNHDA and CDR2 SQIVND (reference sequence). The CDR3 protein is CASSPELYSNQPQHF. CDR3 coding DNA: TGTGCCAGTAGCCCGGAACTTTATAGCAATCAGCCCCAGCATTTT.

This clone was seen only once. The rearrangement joins TRBV11-3 to TRBJ2-5, with D possibly TRBD1 on 5 matching bases. V was shortened by 1 base and J by 4 bases, with 7 bases between the two germline ends. The CDR3 length is 13 residues. Per germline, CDR1 SGHNT and CDR2 YENEEA. Written as DNA, the CDR3 is TGTGCCAGCAGCTTAGGGGGCCCAGAGACCCAGTACTTC. It specifies CASSLGGPETQYF.

The chain employs TRBV21-1 and TRBJ2-5; TRBD1 is taken as the D call from the table, unchecked against the DNA. TRBV21-1 is given as a pseudogene. The length of the CDR3 is 16 residues. CDR3 residues: CASSRRTGDVQETQYF. In DNA form, the CDR3 reads TGTGCCAGCAGCAGAAGGACAGGGGATGTCCAAGAGACCCAGTACTTC.

The gene calls are TRBV6-5 and TRBJ1-5, with D tentatively TRBD1 (5 bases). The CDR3 runs 14 residues. The ends were cut back, 6 bases at V and 6 bases at J, with 15 bases in the middle. Germline V lookup: CDR1 MNHEY, CDR2 SVGAGI. The CDR3 sequence is CASSQEGFSQPQHF. In DNA form, the CDR3 reads TGTGCCAGCAGCCAAGAGGGGTTCTCTCAGCCCCAGCATTTT.

J is TRBJ2-1 and V is TRBV7-9; 7 bases line up with TRBD2. The V gene end was trimmed by 4 bases and the J gene end by 6 bases; junction bases not matched to a gene: 3. CDR3 length: 13 amino acids. In germline, CDR1 is SEHNR, CDR2 FQNEAQ (reference sequence). The CDR3 nucleotides are TGTGCCAGCAGCTCTGCGGGAGTCAATGAGCAGTTCTTC. It codes for CASSSAGVNEQFF.

By share, this clone counts as medium-sized. Other nucleotide sequences in the sample specify the same CDR3. V usage is TRBV2 and J usage is TRBJ2-5; 9 nucleotides line up with TRBD1. Unmatched junction bases numbered 9, after V lost 4 bases and J lost 6 bases. Germline V gene sequence: CDR1 SNHLY, CDR2 FYNNEI. The CDR3 has 15 amino acids. DNA of the CDR3: TGTGCCAGCAGTGCCTCCGGGACAGGGTTTCAGACCCAGTACTTC. Translated: CASSASGTGFQTQYF.

This rearrangement joins TRBV9 to TRBJ2-3, with no clear D. This CDR3 has 13 residues. CDR1 is SGDLS, CDR2 YYNGEE, per germline. V lost 2 bases, J lost 2 bases, and 6 bases lay in between. This chain's CDR3 is CASSVKFTDTQYF. CDR3 sequence (DNA): TGTGCCAGCAGCGTTAAATTCACAGATACGCAGTATTTT. The full variable domain, in which reference TRBV9 and TRBJ2-3 provide the parts outside the CDR3, is DSGVTQTPKHLITATGQRVTLRCSPRSGDLSVYWYQQSLDQGLQFLIQYYNGEERAKGNILERFSAQQFPDLHSELNLSSLELGDSALYFCASSVKFTDTQYFGPGTRLTVL.

The chain has TRBV6-1 and TRBJ1-3; no clear D gene. This CDR3 is 16 amino acids long. The germline CDR1 and CDR2 sequences are MNHNS and SASEGT. V lost 2 bases, J lost 0 bases, and 11 bases lay in between. The DNA of the CDR3 is TGTGCCAGCAGTGAATACGGAGGGAGCTCTGGAAACACCATATATTTT. It translates to CASSEYGGSSGNTIYF.

By sample fraction, this clone is large. The chain combines TRBV6-6 with TRBJ2-2, with a weak D call TRBD2 (6 bases). The CDR3 covers 16 residues. The ends were cut back, 5 bases at V and 3 bases at J, with 16 bases in the middle. Germline assignment: CDR1 MNHNY and CDR2 SVGAGI (reference sequence). The DNA for the CDR3 is TGTGCCAGCAGTACACTAGCAGCGAGTGACACCGGGGAGCTGTTTTTT. It yields the protein CASSTLAASDTGELFF.

The chain joins TRBV28 to TRBJ2-1; the match to TRBD2 covers 7 bases. J gave up 6 bases and V 2 bases, and 13 bases lay outside the gene matches. Germline values: CDR1 MDHEN, CDR2 SYDVKM. This CDR3 has 17 residues. CDR3 sequence: CASSLTNLAREGNEQFF. The CDR3 DNA sequence: TGTGCCAGCAGTTTAACAAACCTAGCGAGGGAGGGCAATGAGCAGTTCTTC.

This chain's CDR3 is CASSYRSSGQGEKLFF. For the CDR3, the DNA is TGTGCCAGCAGTTACAGAAGTTCGGGACAGGGCGAAAAACTGTTTTTT. This chain uses TRBV6-6 with TRBJ1-4, with 9 bases that match TRBD1. V shed 2 bases, J shed 8 bases, and the junction held 9 bases outside the gene matches. This CDR3 region has 16 residues. Germline lookup yields CDR1 MNHNY and CDR2 SVGAGI (reference sequence).

The DNA of the CDR3 is TGTGCCAGCAGCGCCCGTTCCGGGGGTTACGAGCAGTACTTC. Protein product: CASSARSGGYEQYF. The chain is built from TRBV9 and TRBJ2-7; TRBD2 might be the D (6 bases). With 3 bases removed from V and 4 bases from J, the gap between germline ends came to 14 bases. The germline gives CDR1 SGDLS, CDR2 YYNGEE. There are 14 residues in the CDR3.